These T cell receptor beta chains were read from a single sample in a study of spatial heterogeneity in lung cancer. MiXCR was run by TCRdb on the 5' RACE reads, yielding one entry per CDR3 protein. The top ten clones hold roughly 3.7% of a sample with 18,000 or so distinct CDR3 sequences, 5.5% to 8% of them seen once. Source: lung tumor tissue, taken at surgery. The origin of the receptors is a female donor with early-stage non-small cell lung cancer. The CDR3 runs from the conserved cysteine through the conserved F or W. Fields, in order: J gene, V gene, D gene, clone size, CDR3 protein, CDR3 DNA. The D gene is left open where the match is weak. Clone size is shown for a subset of rows, as once, few, many or a class of expanded clone.

>TRBJ1-1|TRBV19|TRBD1|many
CASSLGNRGGWKKGEAFF
TGTGCCAGTAGCCTCGGGAACAGGGGAGGGTGGAAAAAGGGTGAAGCTTTCTTT
>TRBJ1-4|TRBV30|TRBD1|many
CAWRRKTGVGEKLFF
TGTGCCTGGAGACGCAAAACAGGGGTTGGTGAAAAACTGTTTTTT
>TRBJ2-3|TRBV2|TRBD2|many
CASSEAPRLAGTAYYIQYF
TGTGCCAGCAGTGAAGCGCCGCGACTAGCGGGCACCGCCTACTACATTCAGTATTTT
>TRBJ1-5|TRBV28|.|many
CASSKGRMSGNQPQHF
TGTGCCAGCAGCAAAGGGCGCATGTCCGGCAATCAGCCCCAGCATTTT
>TRBJ2-7|TRBV5-1|.|many
CASSFGAEGYEQYF
TGCGCCAGCAGCTTCGGGGCCGAGGGCTACGAGCAGTACTTC
>TRBJ1-4|TRBV12-3/TRBV12-4|TRBD1|many
CASSLTGKHNEKLFF
TGTGCCAGCAGTCTGACAGGGAAGCATAATGAAAAACTGTTTTTT
>TRBJ2-1|TRBV7-2|.|many
CASSLGARPLGNEQFF
TGTGCCAGCAGCTTAGGAGCCAGGCCCCTGGGGAATGAGCAGTTCTTC
>TRBJ2-1|TRBV9|.|medium-sized
CASSVDGAPYNEQFF
TGTGCCAGCAGCGTAGATGGTGCCCCTTACAATGAGCAGTTCTTC
>TRBJ2-7|TRBV20-1|TRBD2|medium-sized
CSAAGTSAYEQYF
TGCAGTGCCGCCGGGACTAGCGCATACGAGCAGTACTTC
>TRBJ2-3|TRBV29-1|.|few
CSVDGGFVSDTQYF
TGCAGCGTTGATGGGGGCTTTGTTTCGGATACGCAGTATTTT
>TRBJ2-3|TRBV4-2|TRBD2|many
CASSQDLVASGVTDTQYF
TGTGCCAGCAGCCAAGATCTGGTAGCTAGCGGAGTCACAGATACGCAGTATTTT
>TRBJ2-3|TRBV25-1|.|few
CASSESETTIRGTDTQYF
TGTGCCAGCAGTGAATCGGAGACTACAATAAGGGGCACAGATACGCAGTATTTT
>TRBJ2-7|TRBV29-1|TRBD2|medium-sized
CSVIGTSGPYEQYF
TGCAGCGTTATCGGGACTAGCGGTCCCTACGAGCAGTACTTC
>TRBJ2-3|TRBV2|.|.
CASSPLIRGGKDTQYF
TGTGCCAGCAGTCCTCTGATACGAGGCGGGAAGGATACGCAGTATTTT
>TRBJ2-1|TRBV20-1|.|many
CSARRMRDWLNEQFF
TGCAGTGCTAGACGGATGCGGGACTGGCTCAATGAGCAGTTCTTC
>TRBJ1-2|TRBV4-3|TRBD1|many
CASSQGGTEARGYTF
TGCGCCAGCAGCCAAGGGGGGACAGAGGCGCGGGGCTACACCTTC
>TRBJ2-5|TRBV4-1|TRBD1|many
CASSQAGTVKETQYF
TGCGCCAGCAGCCAAGCCGGGACAGTCAAAGAGACCCAGTACTTC
>TRBJ2-7|TRBV6-5|.|many
CASTDPGTPLVYF
TGTGCCAGCACCGATCCCGGGACACCCCTCGTGTACTTC
>TRBJ2-1|TRBV19|TRBD1|many
CASSMAQGYNEQFF
TGTGCCAGTAGTATGGCACAGGGGTACAATGAGCAGTTCTTC
>TRBJ2-7|TRBV6-2/TRBV6-3|TRBD2|.
CASSFAGGRYERYF
TGTGCCAGCAGTTTCGCGGGAGGGCGCTACGAGCGGTACTTC
>TRBJ2-1|TRBV15|TRBD1|few
CATSRDREINEQFF
TGTGCCACCAGCAGGGACAGGGAGATCAATGAGCAGTTCTTC